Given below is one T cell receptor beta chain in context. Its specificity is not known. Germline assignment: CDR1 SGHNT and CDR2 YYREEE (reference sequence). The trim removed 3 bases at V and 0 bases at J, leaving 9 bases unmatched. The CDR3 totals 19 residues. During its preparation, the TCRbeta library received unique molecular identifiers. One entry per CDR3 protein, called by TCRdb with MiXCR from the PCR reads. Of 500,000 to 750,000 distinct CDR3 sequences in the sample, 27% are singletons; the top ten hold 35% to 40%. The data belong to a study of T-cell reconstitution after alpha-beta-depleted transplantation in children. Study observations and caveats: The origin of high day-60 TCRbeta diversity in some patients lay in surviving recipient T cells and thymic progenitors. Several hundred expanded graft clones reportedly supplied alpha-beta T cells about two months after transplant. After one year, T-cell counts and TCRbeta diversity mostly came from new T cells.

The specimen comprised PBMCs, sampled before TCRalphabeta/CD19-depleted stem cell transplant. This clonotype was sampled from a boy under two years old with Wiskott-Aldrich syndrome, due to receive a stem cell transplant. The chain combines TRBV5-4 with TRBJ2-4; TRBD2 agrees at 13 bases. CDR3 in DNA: TGTGCCAGCAGCTCCACATATGGGACTAGCGGGGTAGCCAAAAACATTCAGTACTTC. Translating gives CASSSTYGTSGVAKNIQYF.